The 21 T cell receptor beta chains given below trace back to one sample, sequenced in a study of tumor and adjacent non-tumor tissue in lung cancer (dated by TCRdb to between 2017 and 2018). RNA was isolated from bulk unsorted tissue, and RNA quality was assessed with a NanoDrop ND-1000 and an Agilent 2100. For the normal lung samples, distant non-tumor tissue was collected more than 3 cm away from the tumor edge. The library was prepared using multiplex PCR. Sequencing used an Illumina HiSeq 2500. TCRbeta libraries were built by three rounds of nested PCR using primers (Table S4), following protocols modified from ARM-PCR. TCRdb passed the public sequencing reads through fastp at Q25 and MiXCR, retaining productive beta sequences. CDR3 protein duplicates are merged, each entry listing the most common genes and DNA. Here the sample has 45,000 to 65,000 distinct CDR3 sequences; about 80% occur a single time. The top ten clonotypes cover more than 20% of the sample.

Specimen: distant non-tumor lung tissue. The receptors derive from an older woman with non-small cell lung cancer.

Comment on this clonotype: Likely a read error: the CDR3 ends without its conserved phenylalanine or tryptophan. V gene TRBV11-2 combines with J gene TRBJ2-7; D is possibly TRBD1 or TRBD2 (5 bases each). Germline V gives CDR1 SGHAT, CDR2 FQNNGV. The CDR3 spans 14 residues. This chain's CDR3 is CVSNWDRGGYEQYL. CDR3 sequence (DNA): TGTGTCAGCAATTGGGACCGCGGAGGATACGAGCAGTACTTA.

Remarks on this clonotype: Here the CDR3 omits its conserved ending phenylalanine or tryptophan, so a read error is the likely source. The chain is built from TRBV7-8 and TRBJ2-2; D is unclear. This CDR3 spans 14 amino acids. Germline V gene lookup returns CDR1 SGHVS and CDR2 FQNEAQ. Trimming shortened V by 0 bases and J by 7 bases, and 9 bases separated the two germline ends. This chain's CDR3 is CASSLASRVGELFS. DNA of the CDR3: TGTGCCAGCAGCTTAGCGTCTAGGGTCGGGGAGCTGTTTTCT.

As concerns this clonotype: The junction and the germline gene differ at one end; a read error may be behind it. This chain uses TRBV11-2 with TRBJ2-2; D may be TRBD2 (5 bases). The CDR3 has 16 amino acids. The germline CDR1 and CDR2 sequences are SGHAT and FQNNGV. The CDR3 DNA sequence: TGTGCCAGCAACTTAGTATTGGAGGCACACACCGGGGAGCTGTTTTTT. Its translation: CASNLVLEAHTGELFF.

Details on this clonotype: This CDR3 is missing its conserved last phenylalanine or tryptophan, likely due to a read error. The chain links TRBV11-3 to TRBJ1-5; D is uncertain. The CDR3 length is 17 residues. Germline loops: CDR1 SGHNT, CDR2 YENEEA. V was shortened by 5 bases and J by 11 bases, with 28 bases between the two germline ends. DNA for the CDR3: TGTGCCAGCAGCCCGCAAAGGGCATGCATGGCCCCGGAGTCCCAGCATTCT. Encoded protein: CASSPQRACMAPESQHS.

This chain links TRBV12-3 or TRBV12-4 with TRBJ1-5, with no clear D. V was clipped by 11 bases and J by 1 base, with 15 bases between them. CDR3 length: 14 amino acids. The CDR3 region has the DNA TGTGCCGGCAATTTAGGAGGGAGCAATCAGCCCCAGCATTTT. Its protein product is CAGNLGGSNQPQHF.

The chain combines TRBV28 with TRBJ2-5, with 9 bases that match TRBD2. With 6 bases clipped from V and 7 bases from J, the junction kept 15 bases outside the gene matches. Germline V CDR1 and CDR2: MDHEN, SYDVKM. The CDR3 loop spans 16 amino acids. In nucleotides, the CDR3 is TGTGCCAGCAGCCCTTCAAGCGGGAGGAGAAGAGGGACCCAGTACTTC. Residues: CASSPSSGRRRGTQYF.

On this clonotype itself: At one end the junction does not follow the germline gene, possibly because of a read error. This chain joins TRBV11-3 and TRBJ2-1; a possible D gene is TRBD2 (6 bases). From germline, CDR1 is SGHNT and CDR2 YENEEA. The CDR3 contains 15 residues. The CDR3 spells CVSSLASGWHNEQSF. In nucleotides, the CDR3 is TGTGTCAGCAGCCTAGCCAGCGGGTGGCACAATGAGCAGTCCTTC.

The chain carries TRBV11-2 and TRBJ2-1; D is perhaps TRBD2 (5 bases). CDR1 is SGHAT and CDR2 is FQNNGV in the germline V gene. CDR3 length: 13 residues. This CDR3 is CASCGRNRNEQFF. The CDR3 bases are TGTGCAAGCTGCGGGCGGAATCGCAATGAGCAGTTCTTC.

Details on this clonotype: An end of the junction does not agree with germline; a read error may underlie this. The chain links TRBV28 to TRBJ1-5, with TRBD1 matching over 9 bases. From germline, CDR1 is MDHEN and CDR2 SYDVKM. There are 16 residues in the CDR3. The CDR3 loop reads CASRPETGGAGQHQHF. The CDR3 DNA follows: TGTGCCAGCAGGCCCGAAACAGGGGGCGCTGGTCAGCACCAGCATTTT.

About this clonotype: Relative to the germline gene, one junction end is altered; a read error may explain this. CDR3 loop: CSVDGVGSNEQFF. The DNA of the CDR3 is TGCAGCGTTGATGGGGTGGGGAGCAATGAACAGTTCTTC. The rearrangement joins TRBV29-1 to TRBJ2-1; weak D call: TRBD2 (5 bases). The CDR3 spans 13 residues. Germline assignment: CDR1 SQVTM and CDR2 ANQGSEA.

The chain is built from TRBV29-1 and TRBJ1-1; 9 bases line up with TRBD1. The V segment lost 4 bases and the J segment 7 bases; nucleotides outside the gene matches: 10. The germline CDR1 and CDR2 sequences are SQVTM and ANQGSEA. The length of the CDR3 is 14 residues. Written as DNA, the CDR3 is TGCAGCGTTGGTCCCGACGGGACAGGGCTTGAAGCTTTCTTT. Translating gives CSVGPDGTGLEAFF.

This clonotype was seen only once. The junction and the germline gene differ at one end; a read error may be behind it. V gene TRBV6-2 or TRBV6-3 combines with J gene TRBJ2-7; D call uncertain. The CDR3 sequence is 13 residues long. The germline V gene has CDR1 MNHEY and CDR2 SVGEGT. CDR3 bases: TGTGCCAGCAGTTACTCGAACGGTTACGAGCGGTACTTC. Translation gives CASSYSNGYERYF.

For this clonotype: A much larger clone is a single base away; this may be a read error. J is TRBJ1-2 and V is TRBV19, with unresolved D. Trimming took 5 bases from V and 5 from J, leaving 15 bases between them. The germline V gene encodes CDR1 LNHDA and CDR2 SQIVND (reference sequence). The CDR3 loop spans 14 amino acids. CDR3 DNA sequence: TGTGCCAGTAGTGCCTCCGGGATCGCTTATGGCTACACCTTC. It encodes CASSASGIAYGYTF.

Notes on this clonotype: A clone one base away is much larger, so this may be a read error. This rearrangement joins TRBV13 to TRBJ2-3; D may be TRBD2 (7 bases). CDR1 PRHDT and CDR2 FYEKMQ come from the germline V gene (reference sequence). The ends were cut back, 5 bases at V and 3 bases at J, with 21 bases in the middle. CDR3 length equals 17 residues. The CDR3 coding sequence is TGTGCCAGCAGCGCCGGACTAGTGGGGGGGCCGACAGATACGCAGTATTTT. Its protein product is CASSAGLVGGPTDTQYF.

V gene TRBV7-2 combines with J gene TRBJ2-3; TRBD2 is a possible D gene (7 bases). The germline CDR1 and CDR2 sequences are SGHTA and FQGNSA. V was clipped by 1 base and J by 8 bases, with 10 bases between them. CDR3 length equals 13 residues. The CDR3 spells CASSLDRGATQYF. The CDR3 DNA sequence: TGTGCCAGCAGCTTAGATCGGGGGGCTACGCAGTATTTT.

About this clonotype: A junction boundary mismatches the germline segment, possibly from a read error. J is TRBJ2-1 and V is TRBV6-2 or TRBV6-3; 9 positions agree with TRBD1. There are 14 residues in the CDR3. Germline values: CDR1 MNHEY, CDR2 SVGEGT. The CDR3 spells CASNQGTGYNDQFF. The CDR3 DNA follows: TGTGCCAGCAACCAGGGGACAGGGTACAATGACCAGTTCTTC.

This clonotype was counted a single time. The chain couples TRBV6-2 or TRBV6-3 to TRBJ2-1; D is possibly TRBD1 (5 bases). The CDR3 runs to 13 residues. Germline assignment: CDR1 MNHEY and CDR2 SVGEGT. V lost 2 bases and J 9 bases, leaving 11 bases between the germline ends. CDR3 amino acids: CASSYASGAEQFF. CDR3 nucleotides: TGTGCCAGCAGTTACGCTAGTGGGGCTGAGCAGTTCTTC.

Remarks on this clonotype: A read error may explain this, as a much larger clone is one base away. The chain combines TRBV5-1 with TRBJ1-5; D is unresolved. The J call may be mistaken, given a closer DNA end match to TRBJ2-3. The CDR3 runs 13 residues. The germline V gene encodes CDR1 SGHRS and CDR2 YFSETQ. CDR3 sequence (DNA): TGCGCCAGCAGCCCAGACGGAGATCAGCCCCAGTATTTT. Residues: CASSPDGDQPQYF.

Concerning this clonotype itself: One junction end does not reproduce the germline sequence, and a read error may be involved. The chain joins TRBV11-3 to TRBJ1-2; D is perhaps TRBD1 (6 bases). The CDR3 spans 13 residues. The germline CDR1 and CDR2 sequences are SGHNT and YENEEA. CDR3 residues: CTSSPQGNYDYTF. The DNA of the CDR3 is TGTACCAGCAGCCCCCAGGGGAACTATGACTACACCTTC.

The chain is built from TRBV11-2 and TRBJ2-3; unclear D gene. The CDR3 has 14 amino acids. Germline V gene lookup returns CDR1 SGHAT and CDR2 FQNNGV. The V and J ends lost 6 bases and 2 bases respectively, with 12 bases between them. The CDR3 spells CASRTPIHTDTQYF. The DNA of the CDR3 is TGTGCCAGCAGGACTCCAATCCACACAGATACGCAGTATTTT. Variable domain in full (rest from reference TRBV11-2 and TRBJ2-3): EAGVAQSPRYKIIEKRQSVAFWCNPISGHATLYWYQQILGQGPKLLIQFQNNGVVDDSQLPKDRFSAERLKGVDSTLKIQPAKLEDSAVYLCASRTPIHTDTQYFGPGTRLTVL.

As for this clonotype: One end of the junction is discordant with germline, which a read error may explain. V gene TRBV7-2 combines with J gene TRBJ2-7; 9 positions match TRBD2. This CDR3 comprises 14 residues. Germline V gene data show CDR1 as SGHTA and CDR2 as FQGNSA. CDR3 residues: CASSSGTSSSEQYF. Written as DNA, the CDR3 is TGTGCCAGCAGCTCCGGGACTAGCTCCTCCGAGCAGTACTTC.